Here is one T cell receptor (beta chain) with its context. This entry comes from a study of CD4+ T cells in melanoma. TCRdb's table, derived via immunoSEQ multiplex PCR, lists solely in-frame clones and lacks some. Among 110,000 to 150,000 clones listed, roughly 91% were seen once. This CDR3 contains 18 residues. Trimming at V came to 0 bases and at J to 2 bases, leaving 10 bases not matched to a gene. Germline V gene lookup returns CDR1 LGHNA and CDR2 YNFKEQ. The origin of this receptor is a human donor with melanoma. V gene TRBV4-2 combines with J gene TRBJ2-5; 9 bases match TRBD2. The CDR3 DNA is TGTGCCAGCAGCCAAGATCTCGTCCCGGCGGGGGGGCAAGAGACCCAGTACTTC. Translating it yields CASSQDLVPAGGQETQYF.